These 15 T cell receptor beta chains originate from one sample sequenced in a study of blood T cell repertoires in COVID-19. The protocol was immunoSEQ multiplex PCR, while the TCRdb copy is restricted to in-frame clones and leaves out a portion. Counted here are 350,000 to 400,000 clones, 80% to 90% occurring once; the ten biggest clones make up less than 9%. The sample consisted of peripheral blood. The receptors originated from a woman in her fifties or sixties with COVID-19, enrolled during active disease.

The CDR3 region has the DNA TGTGCCAGCAGCCTTACAGGGGGGGGCTACGAGCAGTACTTC. Protein product: CASSLTGGGYEQYF. The chain couples TRBV5-6 to TRBJ2-7; possible D gene TRBD1, 8 bases. V was clipped by 4 bases and J by 3 bases, with 14 bases between them. Per germline, CDR1 SGHDT and CDR2 YYEEEE. The length of the CDR3 is 14 residues.

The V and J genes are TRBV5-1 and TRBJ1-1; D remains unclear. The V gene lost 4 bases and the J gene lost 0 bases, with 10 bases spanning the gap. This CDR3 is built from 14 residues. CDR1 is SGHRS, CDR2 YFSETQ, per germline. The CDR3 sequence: CASSRQELNTEAFF. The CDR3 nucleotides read TGCGCCAGCAGCAGGCAGGAATTGAACACTGAAGCTTTCTTT.

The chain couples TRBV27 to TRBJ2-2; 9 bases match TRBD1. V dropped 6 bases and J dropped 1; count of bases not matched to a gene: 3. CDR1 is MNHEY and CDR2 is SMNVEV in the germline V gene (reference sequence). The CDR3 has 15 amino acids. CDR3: CASSSGQGNTGELFF. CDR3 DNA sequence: TGTGCCAGCAGCTCGGGACAGGGGAACACCGGGGAGCTGTTTTTT.

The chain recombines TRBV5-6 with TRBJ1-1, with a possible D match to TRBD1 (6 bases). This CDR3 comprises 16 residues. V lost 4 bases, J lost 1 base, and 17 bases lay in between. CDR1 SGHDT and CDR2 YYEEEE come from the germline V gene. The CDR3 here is CASSLQGRGGNTEAFF. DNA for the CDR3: TGTGCCAGCAGCCTACAGGGACGAGGGGGGAACACTGAAGCTTTCTTT.

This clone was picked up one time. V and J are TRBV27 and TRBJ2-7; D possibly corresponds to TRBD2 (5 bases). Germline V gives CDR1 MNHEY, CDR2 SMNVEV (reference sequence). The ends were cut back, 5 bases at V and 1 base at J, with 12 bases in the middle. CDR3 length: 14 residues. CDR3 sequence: CASSLGRGSYEQYF. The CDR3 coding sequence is TGTGCCAGCAGTCTCGGACGGGGTTCCTACGAGCAGTACTTC.

The CDR3 DNA sequence: TGTGCCAGCAGCCCAGGCCTAACTCCCTACGAGCAGTACTTC. Its protein product is CASSPGLTPYEQYF. The chain is built from TRBV9 and TRBJ2-7, with D unclear. Germline CDR1 and CDR2: SGDLS and YYNGEE. The CDR3 sequence is 14 residues long. Trimming stripped 4 bases from V and 2 bases from J, with 13 bases between.

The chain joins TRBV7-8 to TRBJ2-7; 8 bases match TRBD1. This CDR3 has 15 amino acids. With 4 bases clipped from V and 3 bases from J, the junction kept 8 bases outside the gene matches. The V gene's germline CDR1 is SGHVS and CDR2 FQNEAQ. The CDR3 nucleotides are TGTGCCAGCAGCTCCCCGGGACAGGTAATCTACGAGCAGTACTTC. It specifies CASSSPGQVIYEQYF.

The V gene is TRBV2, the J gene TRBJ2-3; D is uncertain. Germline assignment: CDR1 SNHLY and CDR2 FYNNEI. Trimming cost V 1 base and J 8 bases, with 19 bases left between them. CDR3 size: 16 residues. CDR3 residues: CASSEGWSNPSGTQYF. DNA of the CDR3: TGTGCCAGCAGTGAAGGATGGTCCAACCCCTCGGGTACGCAGTATTTT.

The CDR3 is CASRGLAGTTGELFF. The CDR3 nucleotides read TGCGCCAGCAGGGGACTAGCGGGGACGACCGGGGAGCTGTTTTTT. The rearrangement uses TRBV5-1 and TRBJ2-2; 13 nucleotides line up with TRBD2. Trimming cost V 5 bases and J 5 bases; bases outside gene matches: 3. CDR3 size: 15 residues. Germline CDR1 and CDR2: SGHRS and YFSETQ.

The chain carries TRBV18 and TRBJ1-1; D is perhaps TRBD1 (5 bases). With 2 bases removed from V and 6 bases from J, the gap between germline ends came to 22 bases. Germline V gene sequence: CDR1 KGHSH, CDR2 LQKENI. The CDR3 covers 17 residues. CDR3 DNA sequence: TGTGCCAGCTCACCATACTCAGGCGGGGCCAAGGGCGCTGAAGCTTTCTTT. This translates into CASSPYSGGAKGAEAFF.

The CDR3 DNA sequence: TGTGCCTGGGTTGGGGGACAGGGGCGCGGTAACTATGGCTACACCTTC. Protein sequence: CAWVGGQGRGNYGYTF. The chain employs TRBV30 and TRBJ1-2, with 10 bases fitting TRBD1. The CDR3 extends over 16 amino acids. The germline CDR1 and CDR2 sequences are GTSNPN and SVGIG (reference sequence). The ends lost 5 bases at V and 1 base at J; junction bases unmatched: 10.

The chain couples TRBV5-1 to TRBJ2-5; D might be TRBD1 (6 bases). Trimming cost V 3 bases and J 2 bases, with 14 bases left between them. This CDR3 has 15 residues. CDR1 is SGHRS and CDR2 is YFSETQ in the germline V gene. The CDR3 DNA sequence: TGCGCCAGCAGCTCCCGACAGGTTGGGCAAGAGACCCAGTACTTC. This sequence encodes CASSSRQVGQETQYF.

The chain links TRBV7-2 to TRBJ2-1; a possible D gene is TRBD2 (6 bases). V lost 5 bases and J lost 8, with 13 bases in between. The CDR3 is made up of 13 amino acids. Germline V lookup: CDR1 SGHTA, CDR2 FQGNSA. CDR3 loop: CASSIKRRDEQFF. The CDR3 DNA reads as TGTGCCAGCAGCATAAAACGGAGGGATGAGCAGTTCTTC.

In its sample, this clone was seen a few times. In nucleotides, the CDR3 is TGTGCCAGCAGCTTAGGGGGACAGGGGAGAAACACCATATATTTT. It translates to CASSLGGQGRNTIYF. V is TRBV7-2 and J is TRBJ1-3; 10 nucleotides match TRBD1. Germline V gene sequence: CDR1 SGHTA, CDR2 FQGNSA. The CDR3 length is 15 residues. Trimming took 1 base from V and 5 from J; bases not matched to a gene: 2.

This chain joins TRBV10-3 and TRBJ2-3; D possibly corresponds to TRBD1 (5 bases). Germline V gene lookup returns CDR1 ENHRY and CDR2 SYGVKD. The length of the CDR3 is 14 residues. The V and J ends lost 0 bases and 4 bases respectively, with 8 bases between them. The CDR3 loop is CAISESRTSDTQYF. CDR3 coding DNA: TGTGCCATCAGTGAGTCGAGGACATCAGATACGCAGTATTTT.